A single sample gave rise to the 2 T cell receptor beta chains below, sequenced in a study of blood T cell repertoires in COVID-19. Measured with immunoSEQ multiplex PCR; TCRdb has only the in-frame clones, and not every one. The sample has 250,000 to 300,000 clones, about 90% seen once. Input material: PBMCs or T cells enriched from blood (not recorded which). The receptors shown here come from an older woman who had recovered from COVID-19.

The rearrangement uses TRBV30 and TRBJ1-2; possible D gene TRBD1, 5 bases. This CDR3 has 11 residues. Germline lookup yields CDR1 GTSNPN and CDR2 SVGIG (reference sequence). V was clipped by 3 bases and J by 4 bases, with 6 bases between them. CDR3 sequence reads: CAWRQGYGYTF. The CDR3, as DNA: TGTGCCTGGAGGCAGGGCTATGGCTACACCTTC.

This CDR3 is CATSSKTGLPSYTF. The DNA of the CDR3 is TGTGCCACCAGCTCCAAGACAGGGCTTCCGAGCTACACCTTC. V and J are TRBV24-1 and TRBJ1-2; the match to TRBD1 covers 7 bases. The V gene's germline CDR1 is KGHDR and CDR2 SFDVKD. With 7 bases clipped from V and 9 bases from J, the junction kept 13 bases outside the gene matches. This CDR3 region has 14 residues.